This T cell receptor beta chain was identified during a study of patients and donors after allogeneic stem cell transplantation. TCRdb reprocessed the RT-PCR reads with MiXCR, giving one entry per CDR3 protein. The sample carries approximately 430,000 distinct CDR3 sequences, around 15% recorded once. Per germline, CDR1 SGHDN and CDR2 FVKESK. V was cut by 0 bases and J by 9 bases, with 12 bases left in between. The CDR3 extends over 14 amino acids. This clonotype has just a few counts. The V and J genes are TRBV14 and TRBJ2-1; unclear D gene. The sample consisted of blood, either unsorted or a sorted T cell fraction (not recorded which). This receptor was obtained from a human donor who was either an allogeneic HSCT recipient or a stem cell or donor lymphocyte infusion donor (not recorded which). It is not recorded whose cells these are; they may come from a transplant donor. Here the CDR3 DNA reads TGTGCCAGCAGCCAAGATCAGAGTGGCTTTGAGCAGTTCTTC. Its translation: CASSQDQSGFEQFF.